This TCR beta chain came from a study of blood T cell repertoires in COVID-19. Across the study: Spain, Italy and the United States supplied samples that represented acute and convalescent COVID-19. In each case, the material was cDNA or gDNA derived from T cells, B-cell-depleted T cells, or PBMCs.

Authors' processing steps: The authors estimated nucleated cell counts from reference gene primer amplification. The table came from immunoSEQ multiplex PCR; TCRdb's copy has only in-frame clones and leaves some out. V and J calls and clone size are given by that table; D and trimming were obtained from the DNA. The table shows 95,000 to 110,000 clones, with over 60% occurring only once. Germline V gene sequence: CDR1 SGDLS, CDR2 YYNGEE. This CDR3 has 16 residues. Germline trimming cut 2 bases from V and 5 bases from J; bases unmatched to any gene: 6. This receptor was obtained from a man between 65 and 85 years old with acute or convalescent COVID-19. The chain uses TRBV9 and TRBJ2-4; 11 bases agree with TRBD1. Sequencing was done on a sample of peripheral blood. DNA for the CDR3: TGTGCCAGCAGCGTTAGCCCGGGACAGGGGGAAAACATTCAGTACTTC. This codes for CASSVSPGQGENIQYF.